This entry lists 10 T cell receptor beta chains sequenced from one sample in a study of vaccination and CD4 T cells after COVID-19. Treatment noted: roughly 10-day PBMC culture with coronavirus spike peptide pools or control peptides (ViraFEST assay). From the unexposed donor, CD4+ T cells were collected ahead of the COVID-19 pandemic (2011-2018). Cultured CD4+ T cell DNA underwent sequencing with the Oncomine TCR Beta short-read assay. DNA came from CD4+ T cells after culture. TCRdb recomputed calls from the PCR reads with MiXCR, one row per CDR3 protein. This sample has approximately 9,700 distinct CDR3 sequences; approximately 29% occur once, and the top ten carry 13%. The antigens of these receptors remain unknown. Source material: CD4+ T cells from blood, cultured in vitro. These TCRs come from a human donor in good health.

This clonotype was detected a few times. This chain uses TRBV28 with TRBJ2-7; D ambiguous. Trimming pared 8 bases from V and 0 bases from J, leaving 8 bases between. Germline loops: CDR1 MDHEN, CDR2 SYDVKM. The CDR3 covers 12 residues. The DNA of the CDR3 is TGTGCCAGCGGAGACGTCTCCTACGAGCAGTACTTC. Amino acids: CASGDVSYEQYF.

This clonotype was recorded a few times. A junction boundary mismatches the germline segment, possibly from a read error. Here the CDR3 reads CASSLGLAGDEQFF. The CDR3 DNA is TGTGCTAGCAGCCTGGGACTAGCGGGAGATGAGCAGTTCTTC. The chain recombines TRBV7-7 with TRBJ2-1; 14 bases fit TRBD2. This CDR3 has 14 amino acids. Germline CDR1 SSHAT, CDR2 FNYEAQ (reference sequence).

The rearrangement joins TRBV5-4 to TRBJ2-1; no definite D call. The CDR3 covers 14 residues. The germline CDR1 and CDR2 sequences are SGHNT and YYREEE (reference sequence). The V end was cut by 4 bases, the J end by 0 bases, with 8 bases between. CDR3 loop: CASSLPGSYNEQFF. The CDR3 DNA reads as TGTGCCAGCAGCCTGCCGGGCTCCTACAATGAGCAGTTCTTC.

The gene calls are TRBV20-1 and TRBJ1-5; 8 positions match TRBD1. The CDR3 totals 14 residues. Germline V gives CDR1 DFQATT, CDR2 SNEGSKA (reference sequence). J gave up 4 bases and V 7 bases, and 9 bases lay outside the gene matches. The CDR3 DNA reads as TGCAGTGTTTCACAGGGGGTCGGGAATCAGCCCCAGCATTTT. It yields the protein CSVSQGVGNQPQHF.

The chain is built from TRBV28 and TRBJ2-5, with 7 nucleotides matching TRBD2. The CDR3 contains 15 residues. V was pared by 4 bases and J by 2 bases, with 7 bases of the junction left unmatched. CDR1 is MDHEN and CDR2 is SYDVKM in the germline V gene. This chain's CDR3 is CASSYRGAGQETQYF. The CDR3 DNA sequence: TGTGCCAGCAGTTACCGAGGAGCGGGACAAGAGACCCAGTACTTC.

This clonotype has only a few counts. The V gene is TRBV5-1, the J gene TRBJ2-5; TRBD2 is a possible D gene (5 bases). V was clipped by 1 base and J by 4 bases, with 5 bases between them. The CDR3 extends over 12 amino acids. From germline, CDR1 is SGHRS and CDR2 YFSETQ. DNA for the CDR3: TGCGCCAGCAGCTTGAGCGGAGAGACCCAGTACTTC. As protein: CASSLSGETQYF.

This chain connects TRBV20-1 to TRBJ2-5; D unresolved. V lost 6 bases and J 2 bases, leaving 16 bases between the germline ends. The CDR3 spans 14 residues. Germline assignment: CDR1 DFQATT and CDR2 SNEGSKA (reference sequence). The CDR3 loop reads CSAPWSQGQETQYF. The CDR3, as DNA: TGCAGTGCCCCGTGGAGTCAAGGGCAAGAGACCCAGTACTTC.

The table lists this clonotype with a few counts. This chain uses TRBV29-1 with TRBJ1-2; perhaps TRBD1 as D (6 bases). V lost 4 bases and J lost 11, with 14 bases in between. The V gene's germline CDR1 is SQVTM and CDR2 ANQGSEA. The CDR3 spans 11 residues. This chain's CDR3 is CSVATGTLYTF. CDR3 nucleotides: TGCAGCGTTGCTACAGGGACCCTTTACACCTTC.

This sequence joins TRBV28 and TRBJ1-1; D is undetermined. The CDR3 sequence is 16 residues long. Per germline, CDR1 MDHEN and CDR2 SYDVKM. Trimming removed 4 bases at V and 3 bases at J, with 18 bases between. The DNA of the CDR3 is TGTGCCAGCAGTTGGGTGAGCTCCCGGGCGGACACTGAAGCTTTCTTT. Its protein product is CASSWVSSRADTEAFF.

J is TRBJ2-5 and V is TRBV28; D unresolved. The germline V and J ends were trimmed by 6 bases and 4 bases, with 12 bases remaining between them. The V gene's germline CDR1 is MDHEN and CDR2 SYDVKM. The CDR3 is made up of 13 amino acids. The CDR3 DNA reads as TGTGCCAGCAGGGAATCCCGTTTAGAGACCCAGTACTTC. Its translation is CASRESRLETQYF.